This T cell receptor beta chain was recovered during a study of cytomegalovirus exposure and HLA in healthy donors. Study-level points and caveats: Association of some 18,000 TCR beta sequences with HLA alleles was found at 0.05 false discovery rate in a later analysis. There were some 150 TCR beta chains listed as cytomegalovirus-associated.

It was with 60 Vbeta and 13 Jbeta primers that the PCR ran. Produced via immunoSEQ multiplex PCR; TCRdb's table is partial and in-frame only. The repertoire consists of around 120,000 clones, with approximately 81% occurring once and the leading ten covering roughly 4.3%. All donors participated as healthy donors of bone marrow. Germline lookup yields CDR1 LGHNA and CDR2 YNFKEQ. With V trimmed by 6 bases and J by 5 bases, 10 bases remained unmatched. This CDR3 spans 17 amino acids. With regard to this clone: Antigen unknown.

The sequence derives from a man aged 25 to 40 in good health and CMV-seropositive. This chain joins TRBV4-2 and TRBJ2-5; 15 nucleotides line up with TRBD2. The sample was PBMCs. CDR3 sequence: CASSTGLAGGPGETQYF. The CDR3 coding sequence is TGTGCCAGCAGTACAGGACTAGCGGGGGGGCCAGGGGAGACCCAGTACTTC.